Listed below are T cell receptor beta chains from one sample, sequenced in a study of blood T cell repertoires in COVID-19. Assay used: immunoSEQ multiplex PCR; TCRdb lists only in-frame clones, some missing. Of roughly 60,000 clones detected, roughly four fifths appear once; the ten largest clones hold around 14%. Sequenced sample: peripheral blood. The receptor source for this set is a man older than 75 with acute or convalescent COVID-19. The CDR3 runs from the conserved cysteine through the conserved F or W. Each record gives: CDR3 length, clone size, D gene, V gene, J gene, CDR3 DNA, CDR3 protein. The D gene is left open where the match is weak. Expanded clones are given a class, and other clones once, few, many or no size at all.

length: 13
size: once
D: -
V: TRBV10-2
J: TRBJ2-3
DNA: TGCGCCAGCAGGGGACTCAACACAGATACGCAGTATTTT
CDR3: CASRGLNTDTQYF

length: 14
size: -
D: -
V: TRBV3-1/TRBV3-2
J: TRBJ1-1
DNA: TGTGCCAGCAGCCAAGGACAGCCGAACACTGAAGCTTTCTTT
CDR3: CASSQGQPNTEAFF

length: 15
size: -
D: TRBD1
V: TRBV4-1
J: TRBJ1-5
DNA: TGCGCCAGCAGCCAAGATGGGACAGAGGGTCAGCCCCAGCATTTT
CDR3: CASSQDGTEGQPQHF

length: 14
size: few
D: TRBD1
V: TRBV19
J: TRBJ1-2
DNA: TGTGCCAGTACCGGGACAGGGCTTATCTATGGCTACACCTTC
CDR3: CASTGTGLIYGYTF

length: 14
size: -
D: -
V: TRBV6-5
J: TRBJ2-7
DNA: TGTGCCAGCAGTAGGACGGCGGGTATCCACGAGCAGTACTTC
CDR3: CASSRTAGIHEQYF

length: 13
size: -
D: TRBD1
V: TRBV5-1
J: TRBJ1-2
DNA: TGCGCCAGCAGCTCGAGCAGGGGGCATGGCTACACCTTC
CDR3: CASSSSRGHGYTF

length: 16
size: -
D: TRBD2
V: TRBV9
J: TRBJ2-5
DNA: TGTGCCAGCAGCGTTGGTGGAGCGGGGATCCAAGAGACCCAGTACTTC
CDR3: CASSVGGAGIQETQYF

length: 15
size: once
D: TRBD1
V: TRBV19
J: TRBJ1-2
DNA: TGTGCCAGTAGTATCGGAGGACAGGGGGAATATGGCTACACCTTC
CDR3: CASSIGGQGEYGYTF

length: 13
size: -
D: -
V: TRBV10-3
J: TRBJ1-2
DNA: TGTGCCATCAGTGAGGCAGGGAACTATGGCTACACCTTC
CDR3: CAISEAGNYGYTF

length: 14
size: -
D: -
V: TRBV6-6
J: TRBJ1-6
DNA: TGTGCCAGCAGCCTGGACTACGAAAATTCACCCCTCCACTTT
CDR3: CASSLDYENSPLHF

length: 15
size: once
D: TRBD1
V: TRBV6-5
J: TRBJ1-6
DNA: TGTGCCAGCGGTAAACAGGGGTTGTCGAATTCACCCCTCCACTTT
CDR3: CASGKQGLSNSPLHF

length: 16
size: once
D: TRBD1
V: TRBV6-1
J: TRBJ1-4
DNA: TGTGCCAGCAGTGAGGACAGGACTGTCACTAATGAAAAACTGTTTTTT
CDR3: CASSEDRTVTNEKLFF

length: 14
size: -
D: TRBD1
V: TRBV5-1
J: TRBJ2-7
DNA: TGCGCCAGCAGACACGGGACAGACTCCAAAGAGCAGTACTTC
CDR3: CASRHGTDSKEQYF

length: 13
size: -
D: TRBD1
V: TRBV30
J: TRBJ1-1
DNA: TGTGCCTGGAGGGGACAGAGAACATCTGAAGCTTTCTTT
CDR3: CAWRGQRTSEAFF

length: 17
size: -
D: -
V: TRBV5-1
J: TRBJ2-2
DNA: TGCGCCAGCAGCTGGCAGGGTGGGACAACTAACACCGGGGAGCTGTTTTTT
CDR3: CASSWQGGTTNTGELFF

length: 15
size: once
D: -
V: TRBV7-3
J: TRBJ2-1
DNA: TGTGCCAGCAGCCCCGGGGTGAGCTCCTACAATGAGCAGTTCTTC
CDR3: CASSPGVSSYNEQFF

length: 15
size: -
D: -
V: TRBV2
J: TRBJ2-1
DNA: TGTGCCAGCAGTGAAGACTACCGAGGGAACAATGAGCAGTTCTTC
CDR3: CASSEDYRGNNEQFF

length: 13
size: -
D: TRBD1
V: TRBV2
J: TRBJ1-2
DNA: TGTGCCAGCAGTTCCGGACAGGACTATGGCTACACCTTC
CDR3: CASSSGQDYGYTF

length: 18
size: -
D: -
V: TRBV3-1/TRBV3-2
J: TRBJ2-3
DNA: TGTGCCAGCAGCCAAGAGATGTTCGATACCTTCGGGACAGATACGCAGTATTTT
CDR3: CASSQEMFDTFGTDTQYF

length: 15
size: -
D: -
V: TRBV5-1
J: TRBJ2-2
DNA: TGCGCCAGCAGCTTGGTTCAGGGGAACACCGGGGAGCTGTTTTTT
CDR3: CASSLVQGNTGELFF

length: 15
size: -
D: TRBD1
V: TRBV5-1
J: TRBJ2-7
DNA: TGCGCCAGCAGCTTGGATGGCAGGGGGATCAACGAGCAGTACTTC
CDR3: CASSLDGRGINEQYF

length: 15
size: -
D: -
V: TRBV7-9
J: TRBJ1-1
DNA: TGTGCCAGCAGCCCTCCAACTAACATGAACACTGAAGCTTTCTTT
CDR3: CASSPPTNMNTEAFF

length: 16
size: few
D: -
V: TRBV11-3
J: TRBJ1-1
DNA: TGTGCCAGCAGCTTAGATCGGGACTTCGATTGGACTGAAGCTTTCTTT
CDR3: CASSLDRDFDWTEAFF

length: 12
size: -
D: -
V: TRBV12-3/TRBV12-4
J: TRBJ1-2
DNA: TGTGCCAGTCGTCCGGGATACTATGGCTACACCTTC
CDR3: CASRPGYYGYTF

length: 14
size: -
D: TRBD1
V: TRBV7-9
J: TRBJ1-5
DNA: TGTGCCAGCAGCGTCACAGGGGTGGGTCAGCCCCAGCATTTT
CDR3: CASSVTGVGQPQHF

length: 18
size: few
D: TRBD2
V: TRBV30
J: TRBJ2-2
DNA: TGTGCCTGGAGCCGCTCGGGACTAGCGGGGGCCCTAACCGGGGAGCTGTTTTTT
CDR3: CAWSRSGLAGALTGELFF

length: 13
size: once
D: -
V: TRBV25-1
J: TRBJ1-5
DNA: TGTGCCAGCAGTAGCGGGGCTAATCAGCCCCAGCATTTT
CDR3: CASSSGANQPQHF

length: 15
size: -
D: TRBD2
V: TRBV2
J: TRBJ2-2
DNA: TGTGCCAGCAGTGTCCAAGCGGGGGGGCCCGGGGAGCTGTTTTTT
CDR3: CASSVQAGGPGELFF

length: 14
size: -
D: TRBD2
V: TRBV5-1
J: TRBJ2-3
DNA: TGCGCCAGCAGAAACGGACTAGCGAGGAATACGCAGTATTTT
CDR3: CASRNGLARNTQYF

length: 16
size: -
D: -
V: TRBV5-1
J: TRBJ2-7
DNA: TGCGCCAGCAGCTTAACAGGGAGGGGTAAAATCCACGAGCAGTACTTC
CDR3: CASSLTGRGKIHEQYF

length: 14
size: -
D: TRBD1
V: TRBV18
J: TRBJ1-2
DNA: TGTGCCAGCTCACCCCGGGACAGGAACTATGGCTACACCTTC
CDR3: CASSPRDRNYGYTF

length: 16
size: -
D: -
V: TRBV5-5
J: TRBJ2-6
DNA: TGTGCCAGCAGCTTGCTTATTAGCTCTGGGGCCAACGTCCTGACTTTC
CDR3: CASSLLISSGANVLTF

length: 14
size: once
D: TRBD1
V: TRBV7-9
J: TRBJ1-6
DNA: TGTGCCAGCAACAACGACAGGGTTCGGTCACCCCTCCACTTT
CDR3: CASNNDRVRSPLHF

length: 15
size: -
D: TRBD1
V: TRBV2
J: TRBJ1-5
DNA: TGTGCCAGCAGCCTCGGGACAGGGCTCTCTCAGCCCCAGCATTTT
CDR3: CASSLGTGLSQPQHF

length: 13
size: -
D: -
V: TRBV12-3/TRBV12-4
J: TRBJ1-5
DNA: TGTGCCAGCACCCCCTCGGGGGGTCTGCCCCAGCATTTT
CDR3: CASTPSGGLPQHF

length: 14
size: -
D: -
V: TRBV10-3
J: TRBJ1-1
DNA: TGTGCCATCAGTGAGGGCAGGTCGAACACTGAAGCTTTCTTT
CDR3: CAISEGRSNTEAFF

length: 15
size: -
D: TRBD1
V: TRBV19
J: TRBJ2-2
DNA: TGTGCCAGTACCACGGACAGGGTGAGAACCGGGGAGCTGTTTTTT
CDR3: CASTTDRVRTGELFF

length: 13
size: -
D: TRBD1
V: TRBV2
J: TRBJ2-4
DNA: TGTGCCAGCAGTGAAGTCCGACAGGGCATTCAGTACTTC
CDR3: CASSEVRQGIQYF

length: 14
size: -
D: TRBD1
V: TRBV6-5
J: TRBJ2-7
DNA: TGTGCCAGCACCAGGACAGGGGTAACCTACGAGCAGTACTTC
CDR3: CASTRTGVTYEQYF

length: 14
size: -
D: TRBD1
V: TRBV10-3
J: TRBJ2-1
DNA: TGTGCCATCAGCGACGGGACAGGGGGCAATGAGCAGTTCTTC
CDR3: CAISDGTGGNEQFF

length: 17
size: once
D: TRBD2
V: TRBV5-1
J: TRBJ2-3
DNA: TGCGCCAGCAGCGAAGGGACTAGTATTCGATATTGGGATACGCAGTATTTT
CDR3: CASSEGTSIRYWDTQYF

length: 15
size: -
D: -
V: TRBV7-9
J: TRBJ2-2
DNA: TGTGCCAGCAGCTTAGGAGCGACGAACACCGGGGAGCTGTTTTTT
CDR3: CASSLGATNTGELFF

length: 14
size: -
D: TRBD2
V: TRBV7-2
J: TRBJ2-3
DNA: TGTGCCAGCAGCCTCAGCGGGGGTGCAGATACGCAGTATTTT
CDR3: CASSLSGGADTQYF

length: 13
size: few
D: TRBD1
V: TRBV6-6
J: TRBJ2-1
DNA: TGTGCCAGCCTGCAACAGGGGAGAAATGAGCAGTTCTTC
CDR3: CASLQQGRNEQFF

length: 14
size: -
D: -
V: TRBV7-2
J: TRBJ2-5
DNA: TGTGCCAGCAGCCCGCCCCCGGGCCAAGAGACCCAGTACTTC
CDR3: CASSPPPGQETQYF

length: 12
size: few
D: -
V: TRBV7-8
J: TRBJ1-1
DNA: TGTGCCAGCAGCCCGTACATTACTGAAGCTTTCTTT
CDR3: CASSPYITEAFF

length: 11
size: -
D: -
V: TRBV29-1
J: TRBJ1-2
DNA: TGCAGCACCTCGGTTGATTATGGCTACACCTTC
CDR3: CSTSVDYGYTF

length: 14
size: -
D: -
V: TRBV5-5
J: TRBJ2-5
DNA: TGTGCCAGCAGCTATCAGGGGGGTCAAGAGACCCAGTACTTC
CDR3: CASSYQGGQETQYF

length: 13
size: -
D: TRBD1
V: TRBV2
J: TRBJ2-7
DNA: TGTGCCAGCAGGTGGGACAGTCCCTACGAGCAGTACTTC
CDR3: CASRWDSPYEQYF

length: 18
size: -
D: TRBD2
V: TRBV2
J: TRBJ2-4
DNA: TGTGCCAGCAGAGGTGGACTAGCGGGGGTCAAAGCCAAAAACATTCAGTACTTC
CDR3: CASRGGLAGVKAKNIQYF

length: 14
size: -
D: TRBD1
V: TRBV6-5
J: TRBJ1-4
DNA: TGTGCCAGCAGGAGGGACAGGGGGGCTGAAAAACTGTTTTTT
CDR3: CASRRDRGAEKLFF

length: 14
size: -
D: -
V: TRBV6-5
J: TRBJ1-3
DNA: TGTGCCAGCAGGAAACGAGGCAATGGAAACACCATATATTTT
CDR3: CASRKRGNGNTIYF

length: 13
size: -
D: -
V: TRBV20-1
J: TRBJ1-5
DNA: TGCAGTGCTAGTGATAGGGGGAATCAGCCCCAGCATTTT
CDR3: CSASDRGNQPQHF

length: 15
size: -
D: -
V: TRBV19
J: TRBJ2-4
DNA: TGTGCCAGTAGTTCTATGGACTTGGACAAAAACATTCAGTACTTC
CDR3: CASSSMDLDKNIQYF

length: 14
size: -
D: -
V: TRBV5-1
J: TRBJ1-2
DNA: TGCGCCAGCAGCTTTGGGGGGTTGAGCTATGGCTACACCTTC
CDR3: CASSFGGLSYGYTF

length: 12
size: -
D: -
V: TRBV10-3
J: TRBJ1-1
DNA: TGTGCCGCGGGACGGCTAAATACTGAAGCTTTCTTT
CDR3: CAAGRLNTEAFF

length: 13
size: -
D: TRBD1
V: TRBV6-5
J: TRBJ1-1
DNA: TGTGCCAGCGCCCGGACAGGGATTCCTGAAGCTTTCTTT
CDR3: CASARTGIPEAFF

length: 14
size: -
D: TRBD1
V: TRBV6-5
J: TRBJ1-5
DNA: TGTGCCAGCAGGGGACAGGGAGGAAATCAGCCCCAGCATTTT
CDR3: CASRGQGGNQPQHF

length: 13
size: -
D: -
V: TRBV6-1
J: TRBJ1-4
DNA: TGTGCCAGCAGTGAAGATGGCACCGAAAAACTGTTTTTT
CDR3: CASSEDGTEKLFF